These T cell receptor beta chains were read from a single sample in a study of a mutant IDH1 vaccine in newly diagnosed glioma. For these TCRs, the target antigens are not known. Profiled with immunoSEQ multiplex PCR; TCRdb holds only in-frame clones, not every one. The data show over 40,000 clones, under 80% seen once. The sequenced sample was PBMCs, obtained from a glioma patient whose treatment included an IDH1 peptide vaccine. The receptors were sampled from a woman aged 40 to 50 with glioma. Some clones in this sample may be carry-over from other donors' samples. The CDR3 runs from the conserved cysteine through the conserved F or W. Each record gives: clone size, V gene, CDR3 protein. Clone size, where shown, is once, few, many, or a class for clones that have expanded.

size: .; V: TRBV10-3; CDR3: CAISSDREGKGYTF
size: .; V: TRBV29-1; CDR3: CSVEEGARGTIYF
size: .; V: TRBV7-9; CDR3: CASSFGDSTNEKLFF
size: .; V: TRBV19; CDR3: CASSPRGIGEQYF
size: .; V: TRBV10-3; CDR3: CAMGMGGSTDTQYF
size: .; V: TRBV5-1; CDR3: CASSLDLTDTQYF
size: few; V: TRBV4-3; CDR3: CASSLGQGVTAYYEQYF
size: .; V: TRBV5-6; CDR3: CASSLADHTGELFF
size: once; V: TRBV6-5; CDR3: CASSYSSPGFSGELFF
size: once; V: TRBV7-2; CDR3: CASSPDRGDTQYF
size: .; V: TRBV5-8; CDR3: CASSRVGGYGYTF
size: .; V: TRBV19; CDR3: CASSIGASYFSEAFF
size: .; V: TRBV27; CDR3: CASSLRLATIYEQYF
size: .; V: TRBV6-5; CDR3: CASSYSGIGRNTEAFF
size: .; V: TRBV18; CDR3: CASSPFAETQYF
size: once; V: TRBV7-9; CDR3: CASSLALRDSGFNYGYTF
size: few; V: TRBV5-6; CDR3: CASSLAVTGHTDTQYF
size: .; V: TRBV7-2; CDR3: CASSSVGTEQETQYF
size: .; V: TRBV19; CDR3: CASRTGDEQYF
size: .; V: TRBV7-9; CDR3: CASSPQVGGANTGELFF
size: few; V: TRBV5-1; CDR3: CASSLSVPGTRQETQYF
size: .; V: TRBV20-1; CDR3: CSASSGGGYTF
size: .; V: TRBV21-1; CDR3: CASSKGAVF
size: .; V: TRBV2; CDR3: CASSAGIGELFF
size: .; V: TRBV5-1; CDR3: CASSFQGEYNSPLHF
size: .; V: TRBV5-4; CDR3: CASTSGASGANVLTF